Following are 14 T cell receptor beta chains from one sample sequenced in a study of graft-versus-host responses after intestinal transplantation. The repertoire was sequenced with immunoSEQ multiplex PCR; TCRdb's copy has only in-frame clones and lacks some. This table has over 45,000 clones, approximately 90% appearing once. Specimen: PBMCs, collected 26 days after transplant. Receptors were obtained from a human patient who received an intestinal transplant, so some T cells may come from the graft donor.

The chain joins TRBV19 to TRBJ2-1; 8 bases line up with TRBD2. The CDR3 has 14 residues. V lost 3 bases, J lost 9 bases, and 7 bases stayed unmatched. CDR1 and CDR2 (germline): LNHDA, SQIVND (reference sequence). CDR3 DNA sequence: TGTGCCAGTAGTATCCCCGGGAGGGGAGGTGAGCAGTTCTTC. It codes for CASSIPGRGGEQFF.

The CDR3 region is CATSTVRGNYGYTF. Written as DNA, the CDR3 is TGTGCCACCAGCACGGTGCGGGGGAACTATGGCTACACCTTC. The J gene is TRBJ1-2, the V gene TRBV15, with D tentatively TRBD1 (5 bases). The CDR3 covers 14 residues. V was shortened by 4 bases and J by 2 bases, with 11 bases between the two germline ends. Germline CDR1 is LNHNV and CDR2 is YYDKDF (reference sequence).

The J gene is TRBJ1-3, the V gene TRBV10-2; D uncertain. With 0 bases removed from V and 0 bases from J, the gap between germline ends came to 9 bases. Germline V gene sequence: CDR1 WSHSY, CDR2 SAAADI. The CDR3 runs to 16 residues. The CDR3 region is CASSESIGSSGNTIYF. The CDR3 DNA reads as TGCGCCAGCAGTGAGTCGATTGGCAGCTCTGGAAACACCATATATTTT.

The gene calls are TRBV27 and TRBJ2-7; the match to TRBD2 covers 10 bases. V shed 3 bases and J 0 bases; nucleotides not matched to a gene: 2. Germline V gives CDR1 MNHEY, CDR2 SMNVEV (reference sequence). The CDR3 contains 15 residues. The CDR3 region is CASSLSGRASYEQYF. The CDR3, as DNA: TGTGCCAGCAGTTTGAGCGGGAGGGCCTCCTACGAGCAGTACTTC.

V is TRBV27 and J is TRBJ2-7; weak D call: TRBD2 (5 bases). Germline lookup yields CDR1 MNHEY and CDR2 SMNVEV (reference sequence). V shed 3 bases and J shed 4 bases, with 10 bases lying between them. This CDR3 is built from 13 residues. CDR3 nucleotide sequence: TGTGCCAGCAGTTTGGCCCGGGGTTACGAGCAGTACTTC. This codes for CASSLARGYEQYF.

The genes are TRBV5-6 and TRBJ2-4; D is perhaps TRBD2 (6 bases). Trimming took off 4 bases at V and 8 bases at J, with 19 bases between the two ends. Germline CDR1 reads SGHDT; CDR2 reads YYEEEE. There are 15 residues in the CDR3. Written as DNA, the CDR3 is TGTGCCAGCAGCCCATCCGGGGCCGGGAGAGACATTCAGTACTTC. Translated: CASSPSGAGRDIQYF.

The CDR3 region is CSGSGVVPRGNEQFF. The CDR3 bases are TGCAGCGGTAGCGGGGTAGTTCCCCGGGGCAATGAGCAGTTCTTC. The chain carries TRBV29-1 and TRBJ2-1, with 8 positions matching TRBD2. This CDR3 has 15 residues. Germline lookup yields CDR1 SQVTM and CDR2 ANQGSEA. The V segment lost 7 bases and the J segment 6 bases; nucleotides outside the gene matches: 14.

V is TRBV28 and J is TRBJ1-5, with 8 bases aligning to TRBD1. The CDR3 extends over 17 amino acids. Germline assignment: CDR1 MDHEN and CDR2 SYDVKM. The junction had 11 bases not matched to a gene; V was cut back by 5 bases and J by 2 bases. This CDR3 reads CASSTHQGQGGNQPQHF. The CDR3 bases are TGTGCCAGCAGTACTCATCAAGGACAGGGTGGCAATCAGCCCCAGCATTTT.

This chain links TRBV10-2 with TRBJ2-7; 13 bases agree with TRBD2. The germline V gene has CDR1 WSHSY and CDR2 SAAADI. This CDR3 region has 17 residues. The trim removed 0 bases at V and 2 bases at J, leaving 4 bases unmatched. The CDR3 is CASSESRLAGGTYEQYF. The CDR3 nucleotides read TGCGCCAGCAGTGAGTCGAGACTAGCGGGGGGAACCTACGAGCAGTACTTC.

The chain recombines TRBV6-5 with TRBJ1-2; D may be TRBD1 (5 bases). The length of the CDR3 is 15 residues. The germline V and J ends were trimmed by 2 bases and 3 bases, with 13 bases remaining between them. Germline V gives CDR1 MNHEY, CDR2 SVGAGI. The CDR3 DNA reads TGTGCCAGCAGTTACCACCAGGGCGAGGACTATGGCTACACCTTC. This gives the protein CASSYHQGEDYGYTF.

The chain joins TRBV5-1 to TRBJ2-3, with D maybe TRBD1 (6 bases). Trimming shortened V by 2 bases and J by 3 bases, and 16 bases separated the two germline ends. Germline-derived CDR1 and CDR2 are SGHRS and YFSETQ. CDR3 length: 16 residues. CDR3 nucleotide sequence: TGCGCCAGCAGCTTAGCGGAACAGGGCGGGACAGATACGCAGTATTTT. This encodes CASSLAEQGGTDTQYF.

This chain joins TRBV7-2 and TRBJ2-3; possible D gene TRBD1, 6 bases. The CDR3 runs to 15 residues. V was pared by 1 base and J by 4 bases, with 12 bases between. Germline CDR1 is SGHTA and CDR2 is FQGNSA. CDR3 residues: CASSLEGWGPDTQYF. CDR3 coding DNA: TGTGCCAGCAGCTTAGAAGGTTGGGGGCCAGATACGCAGTATTTT.

This clone was seen only a few times. The CDR3 protein is CASSLYPSGRHQWHQYF. The CDR3 DNA follows: TGTGCCAGCAGTTTATATCCTAGCGGGAGGCACCAGTGGCATCAGTACTTC. The chain is built from TRBV28 and TRBJ2-7; 11 bases agree with TRBD2. V lost 1 base and J lost 10; bases outside the gene matches: 15. The CDR3 spans 17 residues. Germline lookup yields CDR1 MDHEN and CDR2 SYDVKM.

The chain joins TRBV28 to TRBJ1-6; no firm D call. V lost 5 bases and J lost 7, with 21 bases in between. CDR3 size: 17 residues. Germline lookup yields CDR1 MDHEN and CDR2 SYDVKM. DNA of the CDR3: TGTGCCAGCAGTCCCTCTCTTGCGGGTTCTGGGAATTCACCCCTCCACTTT. Translating gives CASSPSLAGSGNSPLHF. The complete variable domain, with remaining parts taken from reference TRBV28 and TRBJ1-6, reads DVKVTQSSRYLVKRTGEKVFLECVQDMDHENMFWYRQDPGLGLRLIYFSYDVKMKEKGDIPEGYSVSREKKERFSLILESASTNQTSMYLCASSPSLAGSGNSPLHFGNGTRLTVT.